The TCR beta chain described here comes from a study of control samples from healthy donors and cancer patients (dated by TCRdb to 2018 to 2020). From cysteine to phenylalanine, the CDR3 is 13 amino acids long. The CDR3 DNA has 39 bases and is translated from base 1. The V and J ends are trimmed by 2 bases and 6 bases, leaving 7 bases between them. The CDR1 and CDR2 encoded by the germline V gene are SGHAT and FQNNGV. A word on this clone: The antigen this receptor binds is unknown. There are no base qualities to consult, and no much larger clone falls within one base.

The library was built by means of the immunoSEQ multiplex PCR assay. TCRdb carries this immuneACCESS record with in-frame sequences only. Its versions omit some clonotypes, under half of them owing to an unresolved V gene in the studies checked, with the rest unexplained. This sample has around 150,000 clones in its table, and around 94% of those were observed once. The ten largest clones add up to about 14% of the sample. The sequenced sample consisted of PBMCs. This chain is built from TRBV11-2 and TRBJ2-2; confidence is insufficient to name the D gene. This sequence originates from a man in his 60s with colorectal cancer. The DNA reads TGTGCCAGCAGCTTATCGGCGGCCGGGGAGCTGTTTTTT. Translated, this is CASSLSAAGELFF.